This T cell receptor (beta chain) comes out of a study of blood T cell repertoires in COVID-19. Study summary: Acute-phase and convalescent COVID-19 samples originated in the United States, Italy and Spain.

The CDR3 is made up of 21 amino acids. The trim removed 0 bases at V and 7 bases at J, leaving 27 bases unmatched. Per the germline V gene, CDR1 is LGHNA and CDR2 is YSLEER. In the authors' methods: Estimated nucleated cell counts came from reference gene primer amplification. Here immunoSEQ multiplex PCR was the method, and the copy in TCRdb shows in-frame clones only, minus some. The DNA was the basis for D and trimming; V, J and clone size are from that table. Of fewer than 200,000 clones in the sample, roughly 85% are singletons; the top ten hold roughly 3%. The receptor was isolated from a human donor with acute or convalescent COVID-19. The donor label of this sample is uncertain. Sequenced sample: peripheral blood. This chain links TRBV4-3 with TRBJ2-7; 7 positions match TRBD1. Written as DNA, the CDR3 is TGCGCCAGCAGCCAAGATCTGGCCACAGGGGTCGCGAACTCCCATCTAGAAGAGCAGTACTTC. Amino acid sequence: CASSQDLATGVANSHLEEQYF.